The clone carrying this T cell receptor (beta chain) was picked up a small number of times. The antigen remains undetermined. One entry per CDR3 protein results from TCRdb running MiXCR on the reads. The data show 630,000 or so distinct CDR3 sequences, 20% to 25% seen once. This entry belongs to a study of T cell repertoires in cytomegalovirus infection. At the level of the study: A matching HLA type, together with CMV infection, was signaled by public TCR beta signatures.

General study findings and limits: The ex vivo response showed dominance by HLA-C-restricted CMV-specific TCR beta clonotypes.

Specimen: CD8+ T cells from PBMCs. The TCR comes from a human donor in good health (CMV status not recorded). Some clones in this sample may be carry-over from other donors' samples.

The CDR3 sequence is CASSLSGQNTGELFF. The CDR3 DNA follows: TGCGCCAGCAGCCTCTCCGGACAGAACACCGGGGAGCTGTTTTTT. The gene calls are TRBV4-1 and TRBJ2-2; possible D gene TRBD1, 5 bases. Germline CDR1 and CDR2: MGHRA and YSYEKL. The CDR3 spans 15 residues. V was trimmed by 4 bases and J by 1 base, leaving 10 bases between them.